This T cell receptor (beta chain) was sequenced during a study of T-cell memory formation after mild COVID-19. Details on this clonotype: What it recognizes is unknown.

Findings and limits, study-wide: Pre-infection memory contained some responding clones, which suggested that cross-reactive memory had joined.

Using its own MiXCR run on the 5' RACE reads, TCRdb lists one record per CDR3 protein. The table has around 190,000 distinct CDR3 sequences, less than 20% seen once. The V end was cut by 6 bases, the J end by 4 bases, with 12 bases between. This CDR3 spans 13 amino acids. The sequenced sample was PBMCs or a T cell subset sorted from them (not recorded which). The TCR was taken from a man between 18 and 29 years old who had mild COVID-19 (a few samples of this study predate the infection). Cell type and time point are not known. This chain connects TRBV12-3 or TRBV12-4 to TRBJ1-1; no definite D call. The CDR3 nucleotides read TGTGCCAGCAGATTAACGGGGATCACTGAAGCTTTCTTT. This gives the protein CASRLTGITEAFF.